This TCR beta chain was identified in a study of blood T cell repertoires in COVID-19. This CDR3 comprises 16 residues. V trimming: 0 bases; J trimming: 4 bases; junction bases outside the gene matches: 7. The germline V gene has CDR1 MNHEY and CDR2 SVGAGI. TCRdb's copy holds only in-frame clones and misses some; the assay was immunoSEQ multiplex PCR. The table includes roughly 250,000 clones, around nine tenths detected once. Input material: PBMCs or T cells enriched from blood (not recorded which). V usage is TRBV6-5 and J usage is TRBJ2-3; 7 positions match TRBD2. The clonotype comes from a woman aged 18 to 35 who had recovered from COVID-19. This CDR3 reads CASSYSGRAPADTQYF. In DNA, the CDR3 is TGTGCCAGCAGTTACTCGGGGAGGGCCCCAGCAGATACGCAGTATTTT.